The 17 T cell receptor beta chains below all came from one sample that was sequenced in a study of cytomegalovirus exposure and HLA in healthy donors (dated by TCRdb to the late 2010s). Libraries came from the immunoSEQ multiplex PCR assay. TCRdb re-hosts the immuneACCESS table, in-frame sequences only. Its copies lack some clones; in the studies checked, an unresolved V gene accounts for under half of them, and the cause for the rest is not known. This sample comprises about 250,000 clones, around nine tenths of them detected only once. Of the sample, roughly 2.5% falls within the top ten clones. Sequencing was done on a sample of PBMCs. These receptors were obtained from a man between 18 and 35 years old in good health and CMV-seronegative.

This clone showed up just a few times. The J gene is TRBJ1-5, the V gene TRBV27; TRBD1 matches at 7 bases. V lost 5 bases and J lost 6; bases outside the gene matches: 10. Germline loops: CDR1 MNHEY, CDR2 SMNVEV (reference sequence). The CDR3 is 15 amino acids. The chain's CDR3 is CASSPRAGGGQPQHF. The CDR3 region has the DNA TGTGCCAGCAGTCCCCGTGCAGGGGGTGGTCAGCCCCAGCATTTT.

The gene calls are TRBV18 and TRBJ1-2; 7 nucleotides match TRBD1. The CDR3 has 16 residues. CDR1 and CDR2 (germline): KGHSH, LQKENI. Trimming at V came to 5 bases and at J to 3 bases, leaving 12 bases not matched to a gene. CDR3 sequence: CASSTFDRAKYYGYTF. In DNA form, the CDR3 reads TGTGCCAGCTCAACCTTCGACAGGGCGAAGTACTATGGCTACACCTTC.

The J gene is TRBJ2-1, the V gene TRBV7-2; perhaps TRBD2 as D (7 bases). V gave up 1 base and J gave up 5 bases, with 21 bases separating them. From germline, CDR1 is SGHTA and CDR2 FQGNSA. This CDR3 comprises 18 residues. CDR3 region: CASSLGRGHFPANNEQFF. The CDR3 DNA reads TGTGCCAGCAGCTTAGGGCGGGGGCACTTCCCCGCTAACAATGAGCAGTTCTTC.

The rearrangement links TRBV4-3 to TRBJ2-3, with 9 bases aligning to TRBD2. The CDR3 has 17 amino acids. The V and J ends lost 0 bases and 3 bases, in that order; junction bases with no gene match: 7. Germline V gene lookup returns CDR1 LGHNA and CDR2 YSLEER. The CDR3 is CASSQDLASGVTDTQYF. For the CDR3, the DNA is TGCGCCAGCAGCCAAGATTTGGCTAGCGGGGTTACAGATACGCAGTATTTT.

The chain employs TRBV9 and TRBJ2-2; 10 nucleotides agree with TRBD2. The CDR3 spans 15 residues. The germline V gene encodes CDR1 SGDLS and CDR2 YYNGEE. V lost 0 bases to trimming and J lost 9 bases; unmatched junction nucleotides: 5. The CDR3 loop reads CASSVGSGGERELFF. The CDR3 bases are TGTGCCAGCAGCGTAGGAAGCGGGGGGGAGCGGGAGCTGTTTTTT.

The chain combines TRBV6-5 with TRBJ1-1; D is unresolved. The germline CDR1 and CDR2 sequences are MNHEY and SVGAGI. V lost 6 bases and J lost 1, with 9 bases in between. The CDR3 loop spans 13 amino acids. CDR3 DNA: TGTGCCAGCAGCTACCCAGAGAACACTGAAGCTTTCTTT. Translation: CASSYPENTEAFF.

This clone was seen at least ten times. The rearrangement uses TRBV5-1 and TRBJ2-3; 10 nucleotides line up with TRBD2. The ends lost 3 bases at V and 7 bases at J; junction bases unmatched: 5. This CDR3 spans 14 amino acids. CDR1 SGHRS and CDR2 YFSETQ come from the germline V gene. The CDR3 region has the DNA TGCGCCAGCAGCTCAGGGACTAGCGCAAATACGCAGTATTTT. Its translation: CASSSGTSANTQYF.

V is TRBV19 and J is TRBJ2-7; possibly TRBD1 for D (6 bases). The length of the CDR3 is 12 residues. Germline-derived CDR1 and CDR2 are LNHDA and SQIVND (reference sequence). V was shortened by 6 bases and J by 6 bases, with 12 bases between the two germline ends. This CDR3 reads CASRGALGEQYF. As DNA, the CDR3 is TGTGCCAGTAGGGGGGCGCTAGGCGAGCAGTACTTC.

DNA for the CDR3: TGTGCCAGCAGCTCGCCCCCAGGGAGGAATCGTGAAAAACTGTTTTTT. It yields the protein CASSSPPGRNREKLFF. This chain connects TRBV7-9 to TRBJ1-4; a weak D match, TRBD1 (5 bases). CDR1 is SEHNR and CDR2 is FQNEAQ in the germline V gene (reference sequence). CDR3 size: 16 residues. V dropped 4 bases and J dropped 7 bases, with 19 bases sitting between them.

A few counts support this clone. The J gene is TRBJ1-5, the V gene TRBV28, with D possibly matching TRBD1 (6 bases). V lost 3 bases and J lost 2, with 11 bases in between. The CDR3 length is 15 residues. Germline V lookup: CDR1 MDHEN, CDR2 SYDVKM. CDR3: CASSFAGVGNQPQHF. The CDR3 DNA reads TGTGCCAGCAGTTTTGCAGGGGTGGGCAATCAGCCCCAGCATTTT.

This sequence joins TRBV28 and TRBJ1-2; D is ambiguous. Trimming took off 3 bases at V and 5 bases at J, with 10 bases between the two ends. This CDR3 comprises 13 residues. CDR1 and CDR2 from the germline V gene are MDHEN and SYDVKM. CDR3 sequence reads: CASSLRPYYGYTF. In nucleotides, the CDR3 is TGTGCCAGCAGTTTGAGGCCATATTATGGCTACACCTTC.

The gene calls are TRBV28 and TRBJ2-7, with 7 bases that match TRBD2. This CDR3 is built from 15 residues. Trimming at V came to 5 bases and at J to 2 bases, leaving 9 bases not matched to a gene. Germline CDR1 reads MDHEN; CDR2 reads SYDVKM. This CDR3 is CASSATSELAYEQYF. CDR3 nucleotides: TGTGCCAGCAGTGCTACTAGCGAGCTGGCCTACGAGCAGTACTTC.

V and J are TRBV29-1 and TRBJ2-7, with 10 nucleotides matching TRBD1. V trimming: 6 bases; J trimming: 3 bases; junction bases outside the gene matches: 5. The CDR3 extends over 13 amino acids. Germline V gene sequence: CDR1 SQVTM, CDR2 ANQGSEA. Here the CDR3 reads CSVLTGGIYEQYF. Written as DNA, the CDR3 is TGCAGCGTACTGACAGGGGGCATCTACGAGCAGTACTTC.

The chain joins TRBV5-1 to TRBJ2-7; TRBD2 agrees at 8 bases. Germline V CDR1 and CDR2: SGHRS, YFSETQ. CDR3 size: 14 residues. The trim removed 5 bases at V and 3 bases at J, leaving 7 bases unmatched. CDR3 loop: CASSISGGYYEQYF. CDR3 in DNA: TGCGCCAGCAGTATCAGCGGGGGATACTACGAGCAGTACTTC.

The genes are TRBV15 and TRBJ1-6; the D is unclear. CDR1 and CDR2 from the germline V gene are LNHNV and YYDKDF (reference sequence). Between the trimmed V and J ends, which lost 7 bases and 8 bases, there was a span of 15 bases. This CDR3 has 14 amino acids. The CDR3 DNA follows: TGTGCCACCAACTCTGGGCAGTCTTATTCACCCCTCCACTTT. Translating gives CATNSGQSYSPLHF. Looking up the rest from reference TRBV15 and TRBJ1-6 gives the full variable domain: DAMVIQNPRYQVTQFGKPVTLSCSQTLNHNVMYWYQQKSSQAPKLLFHYYDKDFNNEADTPDNFQSRRPNTSFCFLDIRSPGLGDTAMYLCATNSGQSYSPLHFGNGTRLTVT.

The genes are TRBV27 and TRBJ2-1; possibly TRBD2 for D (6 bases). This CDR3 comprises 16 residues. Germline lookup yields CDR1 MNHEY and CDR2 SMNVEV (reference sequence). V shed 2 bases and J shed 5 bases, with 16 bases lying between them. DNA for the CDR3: TGTGCCAGCAGTTTAACCTGGCCGGGGGTTCACAATGAGCAGTTCTTC. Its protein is CASSLTWPGVHNEQFF.

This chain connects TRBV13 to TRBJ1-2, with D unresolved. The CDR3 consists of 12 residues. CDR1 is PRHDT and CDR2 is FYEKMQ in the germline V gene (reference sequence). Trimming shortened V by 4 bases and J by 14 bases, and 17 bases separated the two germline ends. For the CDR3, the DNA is TGTGCCAGCAGCTCACTCAGGCGTCGTCTGACCTTC. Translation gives CASSSLRRRLTF.